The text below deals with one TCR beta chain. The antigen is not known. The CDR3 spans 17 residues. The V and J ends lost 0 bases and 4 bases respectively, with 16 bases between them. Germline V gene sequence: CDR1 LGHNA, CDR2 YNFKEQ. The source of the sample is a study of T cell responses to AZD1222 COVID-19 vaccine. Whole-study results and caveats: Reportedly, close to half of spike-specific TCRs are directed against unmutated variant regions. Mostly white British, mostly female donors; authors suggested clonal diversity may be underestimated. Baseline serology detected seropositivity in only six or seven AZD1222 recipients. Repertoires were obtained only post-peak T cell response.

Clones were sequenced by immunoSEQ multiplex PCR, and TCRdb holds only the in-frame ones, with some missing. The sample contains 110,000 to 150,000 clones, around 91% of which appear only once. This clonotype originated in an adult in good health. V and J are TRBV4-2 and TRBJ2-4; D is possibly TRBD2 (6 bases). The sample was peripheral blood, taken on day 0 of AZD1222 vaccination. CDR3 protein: CASSQDWGGTPKNIQYF. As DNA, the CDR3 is TGTGCCAGCAGCCAAGATTGGGGCGGGACGCCTAAAAACATTCAGTACTTC.